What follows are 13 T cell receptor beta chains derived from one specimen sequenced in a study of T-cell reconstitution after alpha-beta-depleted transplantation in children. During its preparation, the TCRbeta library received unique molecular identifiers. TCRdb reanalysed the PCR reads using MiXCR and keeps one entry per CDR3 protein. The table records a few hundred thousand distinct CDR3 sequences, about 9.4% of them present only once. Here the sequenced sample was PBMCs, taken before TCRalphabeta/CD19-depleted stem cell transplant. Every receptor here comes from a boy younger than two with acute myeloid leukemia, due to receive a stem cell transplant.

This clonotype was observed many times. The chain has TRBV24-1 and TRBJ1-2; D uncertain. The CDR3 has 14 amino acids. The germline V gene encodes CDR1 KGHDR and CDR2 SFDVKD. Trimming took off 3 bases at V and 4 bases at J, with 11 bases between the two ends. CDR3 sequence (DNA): TGTGCCACCAGTGATGGCCAGCTGGGCTATGGCTACACCTTC. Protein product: CATSDGQLGYGYTF.

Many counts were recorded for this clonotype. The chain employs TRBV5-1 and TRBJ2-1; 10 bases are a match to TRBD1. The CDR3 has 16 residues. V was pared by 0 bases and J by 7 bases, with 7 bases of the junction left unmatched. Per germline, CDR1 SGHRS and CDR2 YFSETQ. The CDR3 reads CASSLAGQGRLNEQFF. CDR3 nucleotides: TGCGCCAGCAGCTTGGCGGGACAGGGGCGCTTGAATGAGCAGTTCTTC.

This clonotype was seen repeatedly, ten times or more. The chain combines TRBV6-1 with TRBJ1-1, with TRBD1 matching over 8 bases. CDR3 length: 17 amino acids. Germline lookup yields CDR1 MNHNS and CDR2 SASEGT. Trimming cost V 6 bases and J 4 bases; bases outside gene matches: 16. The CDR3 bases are TGTGCCAGCAGCCGAACCTTACTCCTTGGACAGGGCACTGAAGCTTTCTTT. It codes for CASSRTLLLGQGTEAFF.

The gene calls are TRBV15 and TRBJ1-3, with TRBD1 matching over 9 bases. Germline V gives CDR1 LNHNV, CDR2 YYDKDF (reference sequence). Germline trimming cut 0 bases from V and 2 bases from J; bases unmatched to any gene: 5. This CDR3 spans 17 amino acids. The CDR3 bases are TGTGCCACCAGCAGAGATCGACAGGGGGTCGCTGGAAACACCATATATTTT. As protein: CATSRDRQGVAGNTIYF.

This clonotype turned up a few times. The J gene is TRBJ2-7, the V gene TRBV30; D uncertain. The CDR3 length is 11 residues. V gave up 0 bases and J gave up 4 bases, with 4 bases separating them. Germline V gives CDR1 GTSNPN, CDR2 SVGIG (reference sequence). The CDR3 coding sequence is TGTGCCTGGAGTGTGAGGTACGAGCAGTACTTC. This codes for CAWSVRYEQYF.

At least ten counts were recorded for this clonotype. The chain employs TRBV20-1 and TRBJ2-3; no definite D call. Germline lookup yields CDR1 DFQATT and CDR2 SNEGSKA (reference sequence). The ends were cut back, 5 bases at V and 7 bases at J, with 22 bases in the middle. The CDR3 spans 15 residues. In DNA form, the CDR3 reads TGCAGTGCTTGCCCCGACGGCTCCCGAATGAATACGCAGTATTTT. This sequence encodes CSACPDGSRMNTQYF.

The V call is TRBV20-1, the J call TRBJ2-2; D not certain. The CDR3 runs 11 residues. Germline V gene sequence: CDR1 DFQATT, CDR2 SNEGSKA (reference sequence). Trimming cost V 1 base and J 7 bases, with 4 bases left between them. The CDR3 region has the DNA TGCAGTGCTAGAGGGCACGGGGAGCTGTTTTTT. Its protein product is CSARGHGELFF.

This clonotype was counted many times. CDR3 loop: CASSLRPGDTEAFF. CDR3 in DNA: TGCGCCAGCAGCTTGAGACCTGGGGACACTGAAGCTTTCTTT. The chain has TRBV5-1 and TRBJ1-1; D uncertain. Trimming took 1 base from V and 3 from J, leaving 10 bases between them. Germline V CDR1 and CDR2: SGHRS, YFSETQ. The CDR3 totals 14 residues.

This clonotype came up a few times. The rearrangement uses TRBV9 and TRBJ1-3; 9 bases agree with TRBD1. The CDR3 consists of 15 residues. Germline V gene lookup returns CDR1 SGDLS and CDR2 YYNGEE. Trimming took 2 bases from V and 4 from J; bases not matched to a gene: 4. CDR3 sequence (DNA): TGTGCCAGCAGCGTGGACAGGGGAGCGGGAAACACCATATATTTT. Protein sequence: CASSVDRGAGNTIYF.

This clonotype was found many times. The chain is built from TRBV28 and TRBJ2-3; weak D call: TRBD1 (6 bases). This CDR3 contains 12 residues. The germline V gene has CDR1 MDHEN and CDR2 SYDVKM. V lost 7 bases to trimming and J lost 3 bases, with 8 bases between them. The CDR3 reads CASNRATDTQYF. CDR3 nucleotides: TGTGCCAGCAACAGGGCAACAGATACGCAGTATTTT.

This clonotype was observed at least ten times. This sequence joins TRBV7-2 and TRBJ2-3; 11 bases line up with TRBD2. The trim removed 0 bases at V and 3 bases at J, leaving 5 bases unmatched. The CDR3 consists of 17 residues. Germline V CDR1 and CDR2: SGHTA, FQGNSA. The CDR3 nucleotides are TGTGCCAGCAGCTTAGCTAATTTAGCGGGAGGGACAGATACGCAGTATTTT. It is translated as CASSLANLAGGTDTQYF.

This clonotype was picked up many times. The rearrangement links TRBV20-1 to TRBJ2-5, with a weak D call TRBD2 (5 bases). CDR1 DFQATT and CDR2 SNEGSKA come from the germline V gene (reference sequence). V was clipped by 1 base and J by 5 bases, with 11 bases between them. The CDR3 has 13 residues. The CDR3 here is CSARAGYSETQYF. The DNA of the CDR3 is TGCAGTGCTAGAGCGGGGTACTCGGAGACCCAGTACTTC.

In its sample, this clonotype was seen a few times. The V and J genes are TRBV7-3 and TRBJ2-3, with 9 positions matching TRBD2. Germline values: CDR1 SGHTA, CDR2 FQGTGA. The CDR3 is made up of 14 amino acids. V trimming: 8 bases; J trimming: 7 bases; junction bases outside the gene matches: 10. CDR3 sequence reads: CASRGTTSGNTQYF. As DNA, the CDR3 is TGTGCCAGCCGCGGGACGACTAGCGGAAATACGCAGTATTTT.